The 5 T cell receptor beta chains reported below all come from one sample, sequenced in a study of blood T cell repertoires in COVID-19. Here immunoSEQ multiplex PCR was the method, and the copy in TCRdb shows in-frame clones only, minus some. The sample holds about 200,000 clones; 80% to 85% are singletons and the top ten take 6.5% to 9.5%. The source material was PBMCs or T cells enriched from blood (not recorded which). Source of these receptors: a man aged 40-50 years who had recovered from COVID-19.

The gene calls are TRBV3-1 (or the pseudogene TRBV3-2) and TRBJ2-7, with TRBD1 identical over 7 bases. Germline V gene data show CDR1 as LGHDT and CDR2 as YNNKEL (reference sequence). The trim removed 1 base at V and 2 bases at J, leaving 5 bases unmatched. The CDR3 is 15 amino acids. CDR3 nucleotides: TGTGCCAGCAGCCAAGGCCTAGGGACAGCCTACGAGCAGTACTTC. This translates into CASSQGLGTAYEQYF.

This chain links TRBV3-1 (or the pseudogene TRBV3-2) with TRBJ1-1; a weak D match, TRBD1 (5 bases). The CDR3 is 14 residues long. V dropped 1 base and J dropped 6 bases, with 12 bases sitting between them. Per germline, CDR1 LGHDT and CDR2 YNNKEL (reference sequence). The CDR3 here is CASSQVAGGAEAFF. CDR3 nucleotides: TGTGCCAGCAGCCAAGTTGCGGGGGGGGCTGAAGCTTTCTTT.

The genes are TRBV30 and TRBJ1-6; 10 bases match TRBD1. Per the germline V gene, CDR1 is GTSNPN and CDR2 is SVGIG (reference sequence). V lost 1 base, J lost 0 bases, and 9 bases stayed unmatched. CDR3 length equals 19 residues. The CDR3, as DNA: TGTGCCTGGAGTGGTGGGAGACAGGGGGCGAGCTCCTATAATTCACCCCTCCACTTT. This sequence encodes CAWSGGRQGASSYNSPLHF.

V usage is TRBV3-1 (or the pseudogene TRBV3-2) and J usage is TRBJ1-5; D is uncertain. V was pared by 4 bases and J by 5 bases, with 9 bases between. The germline CDR1 and CDR2 sequences are LGHDT and YNNKEL (reference sequence). The CDR3 consists of 13 residues. The CDR3 nucleotides read TGTGCCAGCAGCCTCATGGAGGATCAGCCCCAGCATTTT. The encoded protein is CASSLMEDQPQHF.

This rearrangement joins TRBV15 to TRBJ1-5; D is perhaps TRBD1 (6 bases). Germline V gene lookup returns CDR1 LNHNV and CDR2 YYDKDF (reference sequence). The CDR3 totals 15 residues. V was trimmed by 0 bases and J by 7 bases, leaving 13 bases between them. The CDR3: CATSREAGAGQPQHF. CDR3 nucleotide sequence: TGTGCCACCAGCAGAGAGGCAGGGGCAGGGCAGCCCCAGCATTTT. Complete variable domain (other parts from reference TRBV15 and TRBJ1-5): DAMVIQNPRYQVTQFGKPVTLSCSQTLNHNVMYWYQQKSSQAPKLLFHYYDKDFNNEADTPDNFQSRRPNTSFCFLDIRSPGLGDTAMYLCATSREAGAGQPQHFGDGTRLSIL.